The present TCR beta chain was sequenced within a study of CD8 T cells in Susac syndrome. Whole-study results and caveats: Only a relatively small number of individuals were included in the TCR sequencing and HLA analysis.

In regard to this clonotype: Its antigen is undetermined.

After extraction with the RNeasy kit, roughly 0.45 to 1 ug of the RNA was reverse transcribed using random hexamers. The TCR beta CDR3 was amplified by immunoSEQ multiplex PCR across 54 Vbeta, 13 Jbeta. TCRdb ran MiXCR on the immunoSEQ multiplex PCR reads and lists one entry per CDR3 protein. The sample yields under 200,000 distinct CDR3 sequences, about 95% seen once. CD8+ and CD4+ T cells from blood underwent TCR beta sequencing, which was carried out in a high-throughput format. TEMRA cells underwent FACS enrichment and CD8+ and CD4+ T cells underwent negative isolation. This receptor was obtained from a human donor with multiple sclerosis. The specimen was CD8+ T cells from PBMCs.

CDR3 DNA sequence: TGTGCCAGCAGCCCATCCCGGCTGGGGGAGACCCAGTACTTC. Translating it yields CASSPSRLGETQYF. This sequence joins TRBV11-2 and TRBJ2-5; D is ambiguous. Per the germline V gene, CDR1 is SGHAT and CDR2 is FQNNGV. The CDR3 totals 14 residues. Trimming took off 5 bases at V and 5 bases at J, with 15 bases between the two ends.